These 20 T cell receptor beta chains were all obtained from the same sample, sequenced in a study of blood T cell repertoires in COVID-19. Assay used: immunoSEQ multiplex PCR; TCRdb lists only in-frame clones, some missing. The table has about 260,000 clones, roughly 86% seen once. Material for sequencing was peripheral blood. The receptors come from a woman aged 45 to 65 with acute or convalescent COVID-19.

CDR3 sequence (DNA): TGTGCCAGCAGCCCCACAGGGGACGCTACAGATACGCAGTATTTT. It codes for CASSPTGDATDTQYF. The rearrangement links TRBV11-2 to TRBJ2-3; TRBD1 aligns across 7 bases. Germline trimming cut 5 bases from V and 3 bases from J; bases unmatched to any gene: 8. The CDR3 runs to 15 residues. CDR1 SGHAT and CDR2 FQNNGV come from the germline V gene.

The rearrangement links TRBV28 to TRBJ1-1; possible D gene TRBD1, 6 bases. This CDR3 comprises 16 residues. The ends were cut back, 3 bases at V and 9 bases at J, with 23 bases in the middle. The germline V gene has CDR1 MDHEN and CDR2 SYDVKM. The DNA of the CDR3 is TGTGCCAGCAGTTTTTACGGGGGAGGGGGAAATAAGAAAGCTTTCTTT. Amino acids: CASSFYGGGGNKKAFF.

The chain carries TRBV27 and TRBJ2-2, with TRBD1 matching 11 bases. J lost 7 bases, V lost 5 bases, and 9 bases had no gene match. Germline loops: CDR1 MNHEY, CDR2 SMNVEV (reference sequence). This CDR3 region has 16 residues. CDR3 bases: TGTGCCAGCAGTGATTTTGGACAGGGGGCTGGCGGGGAGCTGTTTTTT. This sequence encodes CASSDFGQGAGGELFF.

The chain couples TRBV5-6 to TRBJ2-7; possible D gene TRBD2, 6 bases. The germline CDR1 and CDR2 sequences are SGHDT and YYEEEE. The ends were cut back, 1 base at V and 2 bases at J, with 10 bases in the middle. The CDR3 runs to 14 residues. This CDR3 is CASSLFTSPYEQYF. The CDR3 region has the DNA TGTGCCAGCAGCTTGTTTACTAGCCCCTACGAGCAGTACTTC.

The chain employs TRBV18 and TRBJ2-7, with D possibly matching TRBD1 (6 bases). V lost 4 bases, J lost 2 bases, and 9 bases lay in between. This CDR3 region has 13 residues. CDR1 is KGHSH, CDR2 LQKENI, per germline. The DNA for the CDR3 is TGTGCCAGCTCACAACAGGGCCCCTACGAGCAGTACTTC. This codes for CASSQQGPYEQYF.

This clone was counted at least ten times. The chain joins TRBV19 to TRBJ1-5; 7 bases align to TRBD1. V lost 7 bases and J lost 2; bases outside the gene matches: 11. From germline, CDR1 is LNHDA and CDR2 SQIVND (reference sequence). The CDR3 spans 16 residues. CDR3 in amino acids: CASTQQGSVGNQPQHF. In DNA form, the CDR3 reads TGTGCCAGTACCCAACAGGGGAGCGTAGGCAATCAGCCCCAGCATTTT.

On this clone itself: The same CDR3 arises from other DNA sequences in this sample as well. The gene calls are TRBV18 and TRBJ2-7, with 9 bases identical to TRBD1. In germline, CDR1 is KGHSH, CDR2 LQKENI. V shed 6 bases and J 4 bases; nucleotides not matched to a gene: 7. This CDR3 has 14 residues. For the CDR3, the DNA is TGTGCCAGCTCCCCCGGGACAGGGAGTTACGAGCAGTACTTC. It specifies CASSPGTGSYEQYF.

The CDR3 protein is CATLGGLAHNEQFF. CDR3 in DNA: TGTGCCACCTTAGGGGGACTAGCGCACAATGAGCAGTTCTTC. The rearrangement joins TRBV24-1 to TRBJ2-1, with 10 nucleotides matching TRBD2. Germline trimming cut 9 bases from V and 5 bases from J; bases unmatched to any gene: 6. This CDR3 has 14 residues. From germline, CDR1 is KGHDR and CDR2 SFDVKD.

CDR3 DNA sequence: TGCGCCAGCAGCTTGGGGGGCAGGGAGGCTCCTGGAAACACCATATATTTT. It yields the protein CASSLGGREAPGNTIYF. V is TRBV5-1 and J is TRBJ1-3, with D possibly matching TRBD1 (5 bases). Per germline, CDR1 SGHRS and CDR2 YFSETQ. There are 17 residues in the CDR3. Trimming left V 0 bases short and J 2 bases short, with 15 bases between.

The V gene is TRBV28, the J gene TRBJ1-5, with D perhaps TRBD1 (5 bases). Per germline, CDR1 MDHEN and CDR2 SYDVKM. V was clipped by 3 bases and J by 2 bases, with 11 bases between them. This CDR3 has 15 residues. CDR3 loop: CASSFSREGNQPQHF. The DNA of the CDR3 is TGTGCCAGCAGTTTTTCCAGGGAAGGCAATCAGCCCCAGCATTTT. Based on the CDR3 plus reference TRBV28 and TRBJ1-5, the full variable domain is DVKVTQSSRYLVKRTGEKVFLECVQDMDHENMFWYRQDPGLGLRLIYFSYDVKMKEKGDIPEGYSVSREKKERFSLILESASTNQTSMYLCASSFSREGNQPQHFGDGTRLSIL.

This chain uses TRBV25-1 with TRBJ2-7; 7 nucleotides align to TRBD1. Trimming removed 4 bases from V and 1 base from J; junction bases left unmatched: 10. The CDR3 covers 16 residues. The germline V gene encodes CDR1 MGHDK and CDR2 SYGVNS. The CDR3 DNA reads as TGTGCCAGCAGTGTAGGTTTCCCGGACAGGTCCTACGAGCAGTACTTC. This encodes CASSVGFPDRSYEQYF.

This sequence joins TRBV24-1 and TRBJ2-2, with no clear D. Germline-derived CDR1 and CDR2 are KGHDR and SFDVKD. The length of the CDR3 is 15 residues. Trimming stripped 3 bases from V and 2 bases from J, with 9 bases between. The CDR3 DNA follows: TGTGCCACCAGTGATACGACTGATAACACCGGGGAGCTGTTTTTT. The encoded protein is CATSDTTDNTGELFF.

CDR3 nucleotides: TGTGCCAGCAGCTTAGGACGGGAGAGCACTGAAGCTTTCTTT. It yields the protein CASSLGRESTEAFF. The rearrangement uses TRBV7-9 and TRBJ1-1; the D is unclear. Trimming cost V 1 base and J 4 bases, with 10 bases left between them. This CDR3 is 14 amino acids long. Germline CDR1 is SEHNR and CDR2 is FQNEAQ (reference sequence). The full variable domain, in which reference TRBV7-9 and TRBJ1-1 provide the parts outside the CDR3, is DTGVSQNPRHKITKRGQNVTFRCDPISEHNRLYWYRQTLGQGPEFLTYFQNEAQLEKSRLLSDRFSAERPKGSFSTLEIQRTEQGDSAMYLCASSLGRESTEAFFGQGTRLTVV.

The rearrangement links TRBV19 to TRBJ2-2; D remains unclear. Trimming pared 4 bases from V and 4 bases from J, leaving 10 bases between. CDR3 size: 14 residues. Germline V gives CDR1 LNHDA, CDR2 SQIVND (reference sequence). CDR3 coding DNA: TGTGCCAGTAGTAAACAGTACTTCACCGGGGAGCTGTTTTTT. Translated, it gives CASSKQYFTGELFF.

The chain combines TRBV6-5 with TRBJ2-2; 10 bases match TRBD1. Germline trimming cut 7 bases from V and 6 bases from J; bases unmatched to any gene: 5. This CDR3 spans 14 amino acids. From germline, CDR1 is MNHEY and CDR2 SVGAGI. CDR3 amino acids: CASNRQGAPGELFF. The CDR3 region has the DNA TGTGCCAGCAACCGACAGGGGGCGCCCGGGGAGCTGTTTTTT.

This chain connects TRBV11-2 to TRBJ2-1; 7 bases map to TRBD1. The CDR3 is made up of 19 amino acids. Trimming cost V 0 bases and J 0 bases; bases outside gene matches: 11. Germline V gene lookup returns CDR1 SGHAT and CDR2 FQNNGV. CDR3 residues: CASSLDPSLGQYSYNEQFF. Written as DNA, the CDR3 is TGTGCCAGCAGCTTAGATCCTTCGTTGGGACAGTACTCCTACAATGAGCAGTTCTTC.

The CDR3 bases are TGTGCCAGTAGAAGGGACAAGATCATTAACTATGGCTACACCTTC. It codes for CASRRDKIINYGYTF. The gene calls are TRBV19 and TRBJ1-2; tentatively, D is TRBD1 (6 bases). Germline V gene lookup returns CDR1 LNHDA and CDR2 SQIVND (reference sequence). V lost 6 bases, J lost 1 base, and 15 bases lay in between. This CDR3 spans 15 amino acids.

This chain joins TRBV15 and TRBJ2-1; tentative D call: TRBD2 (6 bases). Trimming took off 3 bases at V and 8 bases at J, with 11 bases between the two ends. This CDR3 has 13 amino acids. Germline assignment: CDR1 LNHNV and CDR2 YYDKDF (reference sequence). In DNA, the CDR3 is TGTGCCACCAGCAGCTGGGAGGTCGATGAGCAGTTCTTC. This gives the protein CATSSWEVDEQFF. The complete variable domain, with remaining parts taken from reference TRBV15 and TRBJ2-1, reads DAMVIQNPRYQVTQFGKPVTLSCSQTLNHNVMYWYQQKSSQAPKLLFHYYDKDFNNEADTPDNFQSRRPNTSFCFLDIRSPGLGDTAMYLCATSSWEVDEQFFGPGTRLTVL.

The V and J genes are TRBV15 and TRBJ1-2; tentative D call: TRBD1 (5 bases). Germline values: CDR1 LNHNV, CDR2 YYDKDF (reference sequence). CDR3 size: 15 residues. V lost 3 bases and J 7 bases, leaving 18 bases between the germline ends. CDR3 DNA: TGTGCCACCAGCAGCGACCGACGGGCCGGGGGTGGCTACACCTTC. Protein sequence: CATSSDRRAGGGYTF.

This clone showed up just a few times. Here the CDR3 DNA reads TGTGCCAGCAGCTTTATGGGACTCCCCAAGCAGTACTTC. Its translation: CASSFMGLPKQYF. V gene TRBV7-9 combines with J gene TRBJ2-7; a possible D gene is TRBD2 (6 bases). V lost 3 bases and J 8 bases, leaving 14 bases between the germline ends. Germline V gene lookup returns CDR1 SEHNR and CDR2 FQNEAQ (reference sequence). The CDR3 is 13 residues long.